This T cell receptor beta chain was recorded in a study of CD4 and CD8 cells across lung adenocarcinoma regions. Using its own MiXCR run on the PCR reads, TCRdb lists one record per CDR3 protein. The repertoire has almost 7,000 distinct CDR3 sequences, roughly half of them found once; the top ten carry 42%. This clonotype is termed hyperexpanded. The germline gives CDR1 MNHEY, CDR2 SMNVEV (reference sequence). The germline V and J ends were trimmed by 5 bases and 3 bases, with 10 bases remaining between them. This CDR3 has 13 residues. Localized lung adenocarcinoma, a non-small cell lung cancer, affected the donors.

V gene TRBV27 combines with J gene TRBJ2-5; maybe TRBD1 (5 bases). The sample taken for sequencing was CD8+ T cells from the center of a lung tumor. This receptor was identified in a male donor with lung adenocarcinoma. The CD4 and CD8 labels of this study may be unreliable. CDR3 coding DNA: TGTGCCAGCAGTGGCAGGGTGAAAGAGACCCAGTACTTC. Its protein is CASSGRVKETQYF.